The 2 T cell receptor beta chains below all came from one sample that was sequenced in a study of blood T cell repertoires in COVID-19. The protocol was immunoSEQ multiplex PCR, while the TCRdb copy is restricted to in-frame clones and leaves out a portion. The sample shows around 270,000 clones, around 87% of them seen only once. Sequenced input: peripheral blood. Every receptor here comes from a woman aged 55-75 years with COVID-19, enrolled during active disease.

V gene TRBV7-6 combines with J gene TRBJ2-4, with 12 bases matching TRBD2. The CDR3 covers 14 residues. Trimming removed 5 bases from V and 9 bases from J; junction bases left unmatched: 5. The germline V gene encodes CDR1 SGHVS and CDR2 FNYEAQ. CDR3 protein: CASSPSGRESIQYF. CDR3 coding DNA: TGTGCCAGCAGCCCTAGCGGGAGGGAGAGCATTCAGTACTTC. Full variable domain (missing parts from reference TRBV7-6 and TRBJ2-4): GAGVSQSPRYKVTKRGQDVALRCDPISGHVSLYWYRQALGQGPEFLTYFNYEAQQDKSGLPNDRFSAERPEGSISTLTIQRTEQRDSAMYRCASSPSGRESIQYFGAGTRLSVL.

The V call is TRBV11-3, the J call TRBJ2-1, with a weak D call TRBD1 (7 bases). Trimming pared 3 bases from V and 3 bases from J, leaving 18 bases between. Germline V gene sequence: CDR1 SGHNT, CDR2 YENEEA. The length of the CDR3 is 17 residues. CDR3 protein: CASSFGRTGTDYNEQFF. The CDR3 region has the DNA TGTGCCAGCAGCTTCGGGAGAACCGGGACAGACTACAATGAGCAGTTCTTC.